This TCR beta chain is drawn from a study of T cell responses to AZD1222 COVID-19 vaccine. TCRdb's copy holds only in-frame clones and misses some; the assay was immunoSEQ multiplex PCR. In the table there are 95,000 to 110,000 clones, around 90% of which are singletons. Germline lookup yields CDR1 SEHNR and CDR2 FQNEAQ (reference sequence). V shed 5 bases and J shed 13 bases, with 15 bases lying between them. There are 12 residues in the CDR3. Sample: peripheral blood, taken 28 days after the second AZD1222 dose. The receptor was derived from an adult who received the AZD1222 COVID-19 vaccine. The chain carries TRBV7-9 and TRBJ1-3; D remains unclear. CDR3 DNA: TGTGCCAGCAGCCATGAGGAGGGAACAATATATTTT. Translated: CASSHEEGTIYF.